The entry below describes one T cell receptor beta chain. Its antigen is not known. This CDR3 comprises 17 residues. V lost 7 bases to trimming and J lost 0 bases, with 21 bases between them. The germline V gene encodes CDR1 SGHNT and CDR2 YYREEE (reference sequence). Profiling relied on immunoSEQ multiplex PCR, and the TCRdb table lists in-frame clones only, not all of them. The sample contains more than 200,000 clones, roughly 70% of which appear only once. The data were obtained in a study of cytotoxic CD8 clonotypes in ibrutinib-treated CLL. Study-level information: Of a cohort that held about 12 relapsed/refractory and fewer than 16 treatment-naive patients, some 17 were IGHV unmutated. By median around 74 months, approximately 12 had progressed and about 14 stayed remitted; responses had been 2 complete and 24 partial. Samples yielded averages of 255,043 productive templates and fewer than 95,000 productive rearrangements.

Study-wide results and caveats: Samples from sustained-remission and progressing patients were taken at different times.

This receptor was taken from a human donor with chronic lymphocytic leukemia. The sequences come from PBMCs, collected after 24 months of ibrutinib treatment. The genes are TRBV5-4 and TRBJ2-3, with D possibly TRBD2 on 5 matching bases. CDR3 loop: CASSSHLPAKSTDTQYF. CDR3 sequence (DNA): TGTGCCAGCTCTAGCCACCTGCCAGCGAAGAGCACAGATACGCAGTATTTT.